The 10 T cell receptor beta chains presented below share a single source sample, sequenced in a study of shared clonotypes between healthy human individuals (dated by TCRdb to between 2020 and 2021). For the CD8 naive samples, CD45RO-negative cells were positively selected for CCR7, yielding a CD45RA+CCR7+ population from which TemRA cells were excluded. Libraries were built with the immunoSEQ multiplex PCR assay. TCRdb carries this immuneACCESS record with in-frame sequences only. Its versions omit some clonotypes, under half of them owing to an unresolved V gene in the studies checked, with the rest unexplained. For this sample the table gives about 2.2 million clones, of which over 85% were detected only once. The biggest ten clones account for under 2% of the sample. Material for sequencing was naive CD8+ T cells from PBMCs. The cell subset or site label here, explained by the study, means: CD45RA+CCR7+. These TCRs come from a man aged 18 to 30 in good health. Some clones in this sample may be carry-over from other donors' samples.

Only one count was recorded for this clone. The chain links TRBV27 to TRBJ2-7; no clear D gene. With 5 bases removed from V and 3 bases from J, the gap between germline ends came to 11 bases. The CDR3 totals 13 residues. The germline V gene encodes CDR1 MNHEY and CDR2 SMNVEV (reference sequence). CDR3 protein: CASSPRTNYEQYF. The CDR3 DNA reads TGTGCCAGCAGTCCTCGGACCAACTACGAGCAGTACTTC.

This chain joins TRBV6-1 and TRBJ2-5, with a weak D call TRBD1 (6 bases). The CDR3 extends over 14 amino acids. The germline V and J ends were trimmed by 1 base and 5 bases, with 11 bases remaining between them. Germline loops: CDR1 MNHNS, CDR2 SASEGT. CDR3 amino acids: CASSEGAGVETQYF. The CDR3, as DNA: TGTGCCAGCAGTGAAGGTGCAGGGGTGGAGACCCAGTACTTC.

V usage is TRBV5-1 and J usage is TRBJ2-7; D not resolved. The V end lost 1 base, the J end lost 5 bases, and 16 bases lay between the germline ends. Germline loops: CDR1 SGHRS, CDR2 YFSETQ. CDR3 length: 15 amino acids. CDR3 sequence (DNA): TGCGCCAGCAGCTTGAAGGACCAAGTCCGGGACGAGCAGTACTTC. It translates to CASSLKDQVRDEQYF.

In DNA, the CDR3 is TGTGCCTGGACGCCGGGACTTTCGAACACTGAAGCTTTCTTT. Translating it yields CAWTPGLSNTEAFF. This chain connects TRBV30 to TRBJ1-1, with D possibly being TRBD1 (5 bases). CDR1 and CDR2 (germline): GTSNPN, SVGIG (reference sequence). The CDR3 contains 14 residues. The V end lost 4 bases, the J end lost 1 base, and 13 bases lay between the germline ends.

The genes are TRBV5-6 and TRBJ2-7; no reliable D call. The V gene's germline CDR1 is SGHDT and CDR2 YYEEEE. This CDR3 region has 14 residues. The V and J ends lost 0 bases and 2 bases respectively, with 9 bases between them. The CDR3 nucleotides are TGTGCCAGCAGCTTGGAGGGCAGGACCTACGAGCAGTACTTC. It specifies CASSLEGRTYEQYF.

This clone was detected only once. J is TRBJ2-2 and V is TRBV6-6; maybe TRBD2 (6 bases). The V end was cut by 2 bases, the J end by 8 bases, with 15 bases between. The germline gives CDR1 MNHNY, CDR2 SVGAGI (reference sequence). The CDR3 consists of 15 residues. The CDR3 reads CASSYAGTTLGELFF. CDR3 nucleotide sequence: TGTGCCAGCAGTTACGCGGGAACGACCTTAGGGGAGCTGTTTTTT.

The rearrangement uses TRBV19 and TRBJ2-2; D may be TRBD2 (6 bases). Trimming pared 8 bases from V and 4 bases from J, leaving 17 bases between. Germline CDR1 reads LNHDA; CDR2 reads SQIVND (reference sequence). The CDR3 is 15 residues long. CDR3 protein: CASSPWREGTGELFF. CDR3 DNA: TGTGCCAGTTCCCCGTGGAGGGAAGGCACCGGGGAGCTGTTTTTT.

This chain connects TRBV7-6 to TRBJ2-3, with 12 bases matching TRBD2. This CDR3 spans 16 amino acids. J gave up 6 bases and V 1 base, and 5 bases lay outside the gene matches. Germline V gene data show CDR1 as SGHVS and CDR2 as FNYEAQ. The chain's CDR3 is CASSLGSSGRADTQYF. The CDR3 coding sequence is TGTGCCAGCAGCTTAGGATCTAGCGGGAGGGCCGATACGCAGTATTTT. Based on the CDR3 plus reference TRBV7-6 and TRBJ2-3, the full variable domain is GAGVSQSPRYKVTKRGQDVALRCDPISGHVSLYWYRQALGQGPEFLTYFNYEAQQDKSGLPNDRFSAERPEGSISTLTIQRTEQRDSAMYRCASSLGSSGRADTQYFGPGTRLTVL.

The chain links TRBV7-9 to TRBJ2-7; D perhaps matches TRBD1 (5 bases). This CDR3 has 15 amino acids. Trimming cost V 2 bases and J 2 bases, with 13 bases left between them. Germline V gene sequence: CDR1 SEHNR, CDR2 FQNEAQ (reference sequence). CDR3 sequence (DNA): TGTGCCAGCAGCTTAAGGGGCGTTGGTCCCTACGAGCAGTACTTC. This codes for CASSLRGVGPYEQYF. Full variable domain (outside the CDR3, taken from reference TRBV7-9 and TRBJ2-7): DTGVSQNPRHKITKRGQNVTFRCDPISEHNRLYWYRQTLGQGPEFLTYFQNEAQLEKSRLLSDRFSAERPKGSFSTLEIQRTEQGDSAMYLCASSLRGVGPYEQYFGPGTRLTVT.

This rearrangement joins TRBV6-6 to TRBJ1-3, with D unresolved. Trimming removed 2 bases at V and 0 bases at J, with 2 bases between. Germline V gene sequence: CDR1 MNHNY, CDR2 SVGAGI (reference sequence). The CDR3 sequence is 13 residues long. The CDR3 sequence is CASSYDSGNTIYF. CDR3 bases: TGTGCCAGCAGTTACGACTCTGGAAACACCATATATTTT.